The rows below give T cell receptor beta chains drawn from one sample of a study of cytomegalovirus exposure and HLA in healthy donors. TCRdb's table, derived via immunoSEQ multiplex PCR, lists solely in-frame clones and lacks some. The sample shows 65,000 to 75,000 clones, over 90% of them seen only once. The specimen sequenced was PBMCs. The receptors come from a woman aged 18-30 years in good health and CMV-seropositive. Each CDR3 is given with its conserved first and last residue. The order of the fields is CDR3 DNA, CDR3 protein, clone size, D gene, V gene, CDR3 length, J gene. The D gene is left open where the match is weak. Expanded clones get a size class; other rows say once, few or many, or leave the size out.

TGTGCCAGCAGTCGCCGACTAGCGGGAGCGGCTGAGCAGTTCTTC CASSRRLAGAAEQFF . TRBD2 TRBV28 15 TRBJ2-1
TGTGCCAGCAGCCCGACAGTTCAGGGGGAGACCCAGTACTTC CASSPTVQGETQYF . . TRBV5-4 14 TRBJ2-5
TGTGCCAGCACCCACGGAGCGGCCCTAACCTACGAGCAGTACTTC CASTHGAALTYEQYF . . TRBV25-1 15 TRBJ2-7
TGTGCCAGCAGTTTATCGCGTAGCGCTGAGCAGTTCTTC CASSLSRSAEQFF . . TRBV27 13 TRBJ2-1
TGCAGCGTGGACAGGGAAGGCTACACCTTC CSVDREGYTF . TRBD1 TRBV29-1 10 TRBJ1-2
TGTGCCAGCAGTCCCGGGACTGCAGACTACGAGCAGTACTTC CASSPGTADYEQYF . . TRBV28 14 TRBJ2-7
TGTGCCAGCAGCTTAGCGACTAGCGGGAGGTACTCCTACGAGCAGTACTTC CASSLATSGRYSYEQYF . TRBD2 TRBV7-6 17 TRBJ2-7
TGTGCCAGCAGCTCCGCGGAAAACATTCAGTACTTC CASSSAENIQYF . . TRBV5-5 12 TRBJ2-4
TGTGCCAGCAGCGGGCAGGGGTCAACCTACGAGCAGTACTTC CASSGQGSTYEQYF . . TRBV9 14 TRBJ2-7
TGCGCCAGCAGCCAAGGGACAGGCGGTTACAATGAGCAGTTCTTC CASSQGTGGYNEQFF . TRBD1 TRBV4-3 15 TRBJ2-1
TGTGCCAGCAGTTCACCTAGCGGGAGGGCCGAAGATACGCAGTATTTT CASSSPSGRAEDTQYF once TRBD2 TRBV27 16 TRBJ2-3
TGTGCCAGCAGCCCCCGATCCGGGACTAGCGCCACAGATACGCAGTATTTT CASSPRSGTSATDTQYF once TRBD2 TRBV7-9 17 TRBJ2-3
TGCAGCCATACCTCCCGGAGGGCAGATACGCAGTATTTT CSHTSRRADTQYF . . TRBV29-1 13 TRBJ2-3
TGTGCCAGCAGCCACCCCTTCGCGGGAGCCTACGAGCAGTACTTC CASSHPFAGAYEQYF . TRBD2 TRBV11-2 15 TRBJ2-7
TGTGCCAGCAGCTCTCGAACAGGGAAGGACACTGAAGCTTTCTTT CASSSRTGKDTEAFF . . TRBV7-9 15 TRBJ1-1